One T cell receptor (beta chain) is described in this entry. Its antigen is unknown. The data were taken from a study of cytomegalovirus exposure and HLA in healthy donors. Study in general: Drawn from HLA-typed donors, 83 million or so unique TCRs were held in an early data release. Study findings and constraints: The listing of roughly 160 TCR beta chains classed them as cytomegalovirus-associated. A few V segments could not be told apart, such as TRBV6-2 and TRBV6-3, and were left out. Trimming of TCR beta V- and J-genes showed a link, identified in a later analysis, to a missense DCLRE1C variant.

V was clipped by 0 bases and J by 5 bases, with 13 bases between them. This CDR3 spans 15 amino acids. Germline V CDR1 and CDR2: LNHNV, YYDKDF (reference sequence). The PCR used 60 Vbeta and 13 Jbeta primers. The method was immunoSEQ multiplex PCR; TCRdb's version includes in-frame clones alone and lacks a portion of them. The profile shows roughly 100,000 clones, around 79% of them singletons. The sample consisted of PBMCs. The chain carries TRBV15 and TRBJ2-5; D unresolved. The receptor comes from a woman in her forties in good health and CMV-seronegative. CDR3: CATSRDLMVGETQYF. Here the CDR3 DNA reads TGTGCCACCAGCAGAGATCTTATGGTCGGGGAGACCCAGTACTTC.